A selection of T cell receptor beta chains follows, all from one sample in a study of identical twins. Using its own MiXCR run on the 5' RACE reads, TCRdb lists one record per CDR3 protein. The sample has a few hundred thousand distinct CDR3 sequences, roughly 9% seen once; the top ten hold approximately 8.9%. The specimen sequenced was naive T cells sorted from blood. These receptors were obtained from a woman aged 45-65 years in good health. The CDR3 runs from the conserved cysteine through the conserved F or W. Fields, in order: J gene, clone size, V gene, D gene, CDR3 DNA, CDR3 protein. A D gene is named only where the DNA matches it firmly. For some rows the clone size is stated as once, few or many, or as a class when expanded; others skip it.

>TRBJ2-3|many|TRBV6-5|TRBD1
TGTGCCAGCCGACCAGGGGGAACAGATACGCAGTATTTT
CASRPGGTDTQYF
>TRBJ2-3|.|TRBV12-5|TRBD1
TGTGCTAGTGGTTTGTGGGACAGGGGGGATACGCAGTATTTT
CASGLWDRGDTQYF
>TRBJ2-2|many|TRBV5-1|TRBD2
TGCGCCAGCATGGTAGCGGGAGGCCGGGAGCTGTTTTTT
CASMVAGGRELFF
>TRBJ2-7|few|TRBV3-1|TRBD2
TGTGCCAGCAGCCCCCCGGGTAGCGGGAGGTACGAGCAGTACTTC
CASSPPGSGRYEQYF
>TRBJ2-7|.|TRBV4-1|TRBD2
TGCGCCAGCAGCCAAGATGAAGGTAGCGGGAGTGATTTCTCCTACGAGCAGTACTTC
CASSQDEGSGSDFSYEQYF
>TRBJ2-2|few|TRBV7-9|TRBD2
TGTGCCAGCAGCCAACGGGAGGGGAACGGGGAGCTGTTTTTT
CASSQREGNGELFF
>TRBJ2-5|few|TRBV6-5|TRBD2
TGTGCCAGCAGTACCCGACTAGCGGGAGTAGAGACCCAGTACTTC
CASSTRLAGVETQYF
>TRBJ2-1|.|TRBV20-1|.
TGCAGTGTACGGGACGCACTTGTCAGCTACAATGAGCAGTTCTTC
CSVRDALVSYNEQFF
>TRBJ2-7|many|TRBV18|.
TGTGCCAGCTCACCAGGTTTAATCTACGAGCAGTACTTC
CASSPGLIYEQYF
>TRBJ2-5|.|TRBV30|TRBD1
TGTGCCTGGAGCGACGGACAGGGTGAGACCCAGTACTTC
CAWSDGQGETQYF
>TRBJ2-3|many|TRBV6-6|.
TGTGCCAGCAGTTCGCCGGATACGCAGTATTTT
CASSSPDTQYF
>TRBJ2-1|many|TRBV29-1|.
TGCAGCTTCGTAAGTAATGAGCAGTTCTTC
CSFVSNEQFF
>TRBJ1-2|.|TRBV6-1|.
TGTGCCAGCAGTGAACGGATACTGTTAGGTGACACGACTTCTCTTTATGGCTACACCTTC
CASSERILLGDTTSLYGYTF
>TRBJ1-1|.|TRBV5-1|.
TGCGCCAGCAGCTTGGCCGGGGAGCAGGCCACTGAAGCTTTCTTT
CASSLAGEQATEAFF
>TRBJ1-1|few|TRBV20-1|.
TGCAGTGCTAGCCCAATGGGGCAGAAGAACACTGAAGCTTTCTTT
CSASPMGQKNTEAFF
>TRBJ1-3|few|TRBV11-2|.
TGTGCCAGCCGAGAAACAGGCTCTGGAAACACCATATATTTT
CASRETGSGNTIYF
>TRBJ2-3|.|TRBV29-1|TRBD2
TGCAGCGTTGGGACTAGCGGGGCCACAGATACGCAGTATTTT
CSVGTSGATDTQYF
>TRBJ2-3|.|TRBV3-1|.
TGTGCCAGCAGCCAAGAAGATCAAGATACGCAGTATTTT
CASSQEDQDTQYF
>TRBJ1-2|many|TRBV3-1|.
TGTGCCAGCAGCCAAGACGAGGCCTCCTATGGCTACACCTTC
CASSQDEASYGYTF
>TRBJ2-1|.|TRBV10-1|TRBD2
TGCGCCAGCACCCGAATAGCGGGAGGGCCTCCCAATGAGCAGTTCTTC
CASTRIAGGPPNEQFF
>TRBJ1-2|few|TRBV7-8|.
TGTGCCAGCAGCCGAATTACTCCAGCTAACTATGGCTACACCTTC
CASSRITPANYGYTF
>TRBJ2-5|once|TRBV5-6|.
TGTGCCAGCAGTTCTATGGGCCAAGAGACCCAGTACTTC
CASSSMGQETQYF
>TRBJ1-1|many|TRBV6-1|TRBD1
TGTGCCAGCAGTACCCGACAGGGGCTGGACACTGAAGCTTTCTTT
CASSTRQGLDTEAFF
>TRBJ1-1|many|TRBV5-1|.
TGCGCCAGCAGCTTGCGGTCAGGCATTACCCCCTTGAACACTGAAGCTTTCTTT
CASSLRSGITPLNTEAFF
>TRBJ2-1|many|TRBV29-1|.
TGCAGCGTTGAGGGCTACTTAACCTCCTCCTACAATGAGCAGTTCTTC
CSVEGYLTSSYNEQFF
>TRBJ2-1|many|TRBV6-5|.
TGTGCCAGCAGTAAGATGAGCTCCTACAATGAGCAGTTCTTC
CASSKMSSYNEQFF
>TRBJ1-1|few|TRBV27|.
TGTGCCAGCAGTTTGATAAGGGGGGTGGACACTGAAGCTTTCTTT
CASSLIRGVDTEAFF
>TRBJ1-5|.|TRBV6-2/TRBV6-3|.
TGTGCCAGCAGTTTAGCTAGACAGAATCAGCCCCAGCATTTT
CASSLARQNQPQHF
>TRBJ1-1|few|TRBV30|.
TGTGCCTGGAGTCCGGGGGCCGGTGAAGCTTTCTTT
CAWSPGAGEAFF
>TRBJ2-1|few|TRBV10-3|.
TGTGCCATCAGTGGGGCCAATGAGCAGTTCTTC
CAISGANEQFF
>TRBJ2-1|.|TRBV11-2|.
TGTGCCAGCAGCTTAGTTGTGCAGGGACTGACCTACAATGAGCAGTTCTTC
CASSLVVQGLTYNEQFF
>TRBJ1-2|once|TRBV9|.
TGTGCCAGCAGCGTAGGTGCGGGAGGCAGTAGTGGCTACACCTTC
CASSVGAGGSSGYTF
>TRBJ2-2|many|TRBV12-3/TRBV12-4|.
TGTGCCAGCGTCCCGGGTTCGAACACCGGGGAGCTGTTTTTT
CASVPGSNTGELFF
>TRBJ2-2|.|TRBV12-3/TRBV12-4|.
TGTGCCAGCTTTGCTCCCGGGGAGCTGTTTTTT
CASFAPGELFF
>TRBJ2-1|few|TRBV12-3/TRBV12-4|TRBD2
TGTGCCAGCAGTCATTTAGCGGGAGGGCCAAGGAATGAGCAGTTCTTC
CASSHLAGGPRNEQFF
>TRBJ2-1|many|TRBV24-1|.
TGTGCCACCAGTGATTCCCCCTACAATGAGCAGTTCTTC
CATSDSPYNEQFF
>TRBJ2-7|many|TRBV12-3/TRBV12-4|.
TGTGCCAGCAGTTTAATCAGCTACGAGCAGTACTTC
CASSLISYEQYF
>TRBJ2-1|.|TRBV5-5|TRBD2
TGTGCCAGCAGCTACGTCCTAGCGGCCGTCGGGCATGAGCAGTTCTTC
CASSYVLAAVGHEQFF
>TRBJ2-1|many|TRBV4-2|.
TGTGCCAGCAGCCAAGTCTCCGGGGTATTGGTCAATGAGCAGTTCTTC
CASSQVSGVLVNEQFF
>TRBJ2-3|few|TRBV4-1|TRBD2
TGCGCCAGCAGCCCTTTCGGGCTAGCGGCAGATACGCAGTATTTT
CASSPFGLAADTQYF
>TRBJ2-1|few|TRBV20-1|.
TGCAGTGCCTCGAGACCGAACAGGAATGAGCAGTTCTTC
CSASRPNRNEQFF
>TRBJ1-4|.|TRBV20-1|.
TGCAGTGCTAGACAGGGAGGGCGTGAAAAACTGTTTTTT
CSARQGGREKLFF
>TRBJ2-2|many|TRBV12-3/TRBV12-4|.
TGTGCCAGCAGTTTGGAAGGAAACACCGGGGAGCTGTTTTTT
CASSLEGNTGELFF
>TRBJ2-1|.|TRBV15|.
TGTGCCACCAGCAGAGATCGACCTCGGAATGAGCAGTTCTTC
CATSRDRPRNEQFF
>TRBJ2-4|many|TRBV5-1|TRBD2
TGCGCCAGCAGCTTACCTAGCGGCGTCGAGGACATTCAGTACTTC
CASSLPSGVEDIQYF
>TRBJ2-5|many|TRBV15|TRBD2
TGTGCCACCAGCAGGGATGGACTAGCGGGAATGGAGGAGACCCAGTACTTC
CATSRDGLAGMEETQYF
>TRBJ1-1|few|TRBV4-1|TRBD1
TGCGCCAGCAGCCATCTGGGACAGGAGGGGAAGAACACTGAAGCTTTCTTT
CASSHLGQEGKNTEAFF
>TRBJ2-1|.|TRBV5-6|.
TGTGCCAGCAGCTTGGTTGGGCCCCCCAATGAGCAGTTCTTC
CASSLVGPPNEQFF
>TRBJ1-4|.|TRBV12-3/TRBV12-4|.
TGTGCCAGCAGTTTGGGCTTGAAGTCAACTAATGAAAAACTGTTTTTT
CASSLGLKSTNEKLFF
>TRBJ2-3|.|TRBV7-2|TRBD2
TGTGCCAGCAGCGCCGGCGGGGGGAGCTGGAGCACAGATACGCAGTATTTT
CASSAGGGSWSTDTQYF